This T cell receptor beta chain was found in a study of blood T cell repertoires in COVID-19. At the level of the study: The origin of the acute and convalescent COVID-19 samples was the United States, Italy and Spain.

In the source study's methods: Reference gene primer amplification yielded estimated nucleated cell counts. Data came from immunoSEQ multiplex PCR; TCRdb stores just in-frame clones and leaves some out. V and J calls and clone size are those listed in that table; D and trimming were worked out from the DNA. This table has 65,000 to 80,000 clones, about nine tenths appearing once. CDR1 is SNHLY, CDR2 FYNNEI, per germline. The CDR3 spans 11 residues. V was clipped by 4 bases and J by 6 bases, with 5 bases between them. The sample consisted of peripheral blood. The chain links TRBV2 to TRBJ2-3, with D hard to call. The TCR comes from a man older than 75 in a cohort sampled during active COVID-19. Here the CDR3 reads CASSGVDTQYF. CDR3 DNA sequence: TGTGCCAGCAGTGGAGTGGATACGCAGTATTTT.